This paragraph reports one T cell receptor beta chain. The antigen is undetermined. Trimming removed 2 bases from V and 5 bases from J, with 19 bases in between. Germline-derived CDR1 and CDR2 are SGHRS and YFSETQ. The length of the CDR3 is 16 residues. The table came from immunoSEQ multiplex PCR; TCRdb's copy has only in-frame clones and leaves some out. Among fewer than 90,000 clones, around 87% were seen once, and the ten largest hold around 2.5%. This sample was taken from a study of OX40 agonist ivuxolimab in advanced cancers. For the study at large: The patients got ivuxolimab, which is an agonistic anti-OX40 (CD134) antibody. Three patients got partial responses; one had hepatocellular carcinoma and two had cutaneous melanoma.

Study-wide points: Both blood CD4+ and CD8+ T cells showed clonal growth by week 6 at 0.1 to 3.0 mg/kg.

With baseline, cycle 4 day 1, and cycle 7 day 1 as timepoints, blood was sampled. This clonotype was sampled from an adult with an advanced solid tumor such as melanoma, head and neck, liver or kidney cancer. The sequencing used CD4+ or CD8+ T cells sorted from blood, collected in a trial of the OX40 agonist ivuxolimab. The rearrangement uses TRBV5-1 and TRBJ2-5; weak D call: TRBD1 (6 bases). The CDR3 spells CASSFSRDIGSETQYF. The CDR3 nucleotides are TGCGCCAGCAGCTTTAGCCGGGACATCGGGTCGGAGACCCAGTACTTC.